These 11 T cell receptor beta chains share one sample of origin, sequenced in a study of cytomegalovirus exposure and HLA in healthy donors (TCRdb year 2017). Libraries were constructed by the immunoSEQ multiplex PCR assay. The multiplex PCR relied on a mix of 60 forward primers for TCR Vbeta segments and 13 reverse primers for TCR Jbeta segments. TCRdb retrieved this table from immuneACCESS and kept in-frame rearrangements only. Not all clones are present; in checked studies, unresolved V genes account for under half, and no reason is known for the remainder. This sample comprises about 160,000 clones, more than 75% of them detected only once. The ten largest clones take up roughly 10% of the sample. The source material was PBMCs. All receptors derive from a man aged 18 to 29 in good health and CMV-seropositive.

This clone appeared once. Written as DNA, the CDR3 is TGTGCCAGCAGCTTTAGGGACTGGCGCGACACTGAAGCTTTCTTT. The encoded protein is CASSFRDWRDTEAFF. J is TRBJ1-1 and V is TRBV5-6; possible D gene TRBD1, 5 bases. The CDR3 length is 15 residues. Trimming shortened V by 2 bases and J by 3 bases, and 14 bases separated the two germline ends. The germline CDR1 and CDR2 sequences are SGHDT and YYEEEE.

This clone was counted a single time. V is TRBV27 and J is TRBJ2-1; weak D call: TRBD2 (5 bases). The CDR3 totals 16 residues. Trimming removed 5 bases at V and 3 bases at J, with 17 bases between. CDR1 MNHEY and CDR2 SMNVEV come from the germline V gene (reference sequence). CDR3 bases: TGTGCCAGCAGTCCCTTCGCCGGGGAGAACTACAATGAGCAGTTCTTC. Its translation is CASSPFAGENYNEQFF.

The J gene is TRBJ2-1, the V gene TRBV2; TRBD2 matches 9 bases. Germline CDR1 is SNHLY and CDR2 is FYNNEI. The CDR3 has 16 residues. The V gene end was trimmed by 6 bases and the J gene end by 9 bases; junction bases not matched to a gene: 15. In nucleotides, the CDR3 is TGTGCCAGCAGGGAATTGGTGGGTAGCGGGAGCGGTGAGCAGTTCTTC. Amino acid sequence: CASRELVGSGSGEQFF.

The rearrangement uses TRBV25-1 and TRBJ1-1; the D gene is possibly TRBD1 (5 bases). Per the germline V gene, CDR1 is MGHDK and CDR2 is SYGVNS. Trimming removed 8 bases at V and 0 bases at J, with 13 bases between. The CDR3 consists of 14 residues. DNA for the CDR3: TGTGCCAGCCAAAAAGGGGCCATGAACACTGAAGCTTTCTTT. Its protein is CASQKGAMNTEAFF.

The chain is built from TRBV5-1 and TRBJ2-6; tentatively, D is TRBD2 (6 bases). V was trimmed by 9 bases and J by 5 bases, leaving 21 bases between them. CDR1 is SGHRS, CDR2 YFSETQ, per germline. The CDR3 sequence is 16 residues long. CDR3 sequence (DNA): TGCGCCACCAGAGGCGGGAAAGGACTCTGGGCCAACGTCCTGACTTTC. It yields the protein CATRGGKGLWANVLTF.

This CDR3 is CASSFLGQPEAFF. The CDR3 DNA is TGTGCCAGCAGTTTTCTAGGACAGCCCGAAGCTTTCTTT. The gene calls are TRBV27 and TRBJ1-1, with D possibly TRBD1 on 6 matching bases. Germline assignment: CDR1 MNHEY and CDR2 SMNVEV (reference sequence). The length of the CDR3 is 13 residues. V was trimmed by 3 bases and J by 8 bases, leaving 13 bases between them.

The chain uses TRBV25-1 and TRBJ2-5; the D gene is possibly TRBD2 (5 bases). This CDR3 is 15 amino acids long. Germline CDR1 is MGHDK and CDR2 is SYGVNS. Trimming shortened V by 1 base and J by 4 bases, and 13 bases separated the two germline ends. The CDR3 spells CASSEFLAGRETQYF. CDR3 coding DNA: TGTGCCAGCAGTGAATTTCTAGCCGGTCGAGAGACCCAGTACTTC.

This chain connects TRBV6-5 to TRBJ1-5, with 8 positions matching TRBD1. The germline CDR1 and CDR2 sequences are MNHEY and SVGAGI. Trimming removed 7 bases from V and 0 bases from J; junction bases left unmatched: 5. CDR3 length equals 15 residues. Written as DNA, the CDR3 is TGTGCCAGCAATCCGGACAGGGCTAGCAATCAGCCCCAGCATTTT. Its protein product is CASNPDRASNQPQHF.

The J gene is TRBJ2-6, the V gene TRBV7-9; D possibly corresponds to TRBD1 (6 bases). Germline CDR1 reads SEHNR; CDR2 reads FQNEAQ (reference sequence). The CDR3 length is 16 residues. V lost 5 bases, J lost 2 bases, and 13 bases lay in between. CDR3 nucleotide sequence: TGTGCCAGCAGCCCAGTAGGGGGTCCTGGGGCCAACGTCCTGACTTTC. Protein: CASSPVGGPGANVLTF.

The chain links TRBV11-3 to TRBJ2-7; TRBD1 matches 8 bases. Per the germline V gene, CDR1 is SGHNT and CDR2 is YENEEA. J was trimmed by 5 bases and V by 2 bases; bases with no gene match: 5. This CDR3 has 14 amino acids. The CDR3 loop reads CASSLSGQGNEQYF. The DNA of the CDR3 is TGTGCCAGCAGCTTATCCGGACAGGGCAACGAGCAGTACTTC.

The genes are TRBV19 and TRBJ2-3, with TRBD2 matching 16 bases. V was clipped by 4 bases and J by 2 bases; unmatched bases: 9. The CDR3 is 19 amino acids. Per the germline V gene, CDR1 is LNHDA and CDR2 is SQIVND (reference sequence). CDR3 loop: CASSRLGTSGRAPTDTQYF. The CDR3 DNA reads TGTGCCAGTAGTAGACTGGGGACTAGCGGGAGGGCCCCCACAGATACGCAGTATTTT.